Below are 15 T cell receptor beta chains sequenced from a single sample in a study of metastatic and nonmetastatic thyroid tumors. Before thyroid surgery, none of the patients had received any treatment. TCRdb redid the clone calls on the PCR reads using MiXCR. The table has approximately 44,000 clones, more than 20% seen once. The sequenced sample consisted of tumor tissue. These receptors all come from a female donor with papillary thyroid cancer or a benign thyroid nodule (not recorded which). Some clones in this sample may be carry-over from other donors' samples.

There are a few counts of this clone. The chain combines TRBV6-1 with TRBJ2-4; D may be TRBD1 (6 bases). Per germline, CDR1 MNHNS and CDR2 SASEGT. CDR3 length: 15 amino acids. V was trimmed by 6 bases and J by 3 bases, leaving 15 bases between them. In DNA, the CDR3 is TGTGCCAGCAGGCCCGGGACACCGGACAAAAACATTCAGTACTTC. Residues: CASRPGTPDKNIQYF.

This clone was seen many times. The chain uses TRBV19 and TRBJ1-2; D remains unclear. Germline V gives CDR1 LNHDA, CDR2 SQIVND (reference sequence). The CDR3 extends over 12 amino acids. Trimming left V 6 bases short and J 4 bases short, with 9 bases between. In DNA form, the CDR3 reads TGTGCCAGTAGAGGCAGCACCTATGGCTACACCTTC. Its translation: CASRGSTYGYTF. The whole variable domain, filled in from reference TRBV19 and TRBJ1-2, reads DGGITQSPKYLFRKEGQNVTLSCEQNLNHDAMYWYRQDPGQGLRLIYYSQIVNDFQKGDIAEGYSVSREKKESFPLTVTSAQKNPTAFYLCASRGSTYGYTFGSGTRLTVV.

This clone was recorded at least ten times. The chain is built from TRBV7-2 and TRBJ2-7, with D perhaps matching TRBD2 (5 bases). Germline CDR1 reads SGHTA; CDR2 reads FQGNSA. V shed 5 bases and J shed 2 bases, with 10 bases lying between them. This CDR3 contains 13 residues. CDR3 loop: CASSQSGPYEQYF. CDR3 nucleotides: TGTGCCAGCAGCCAAAGCGGTCCCTACGAGCAGTACTTC.

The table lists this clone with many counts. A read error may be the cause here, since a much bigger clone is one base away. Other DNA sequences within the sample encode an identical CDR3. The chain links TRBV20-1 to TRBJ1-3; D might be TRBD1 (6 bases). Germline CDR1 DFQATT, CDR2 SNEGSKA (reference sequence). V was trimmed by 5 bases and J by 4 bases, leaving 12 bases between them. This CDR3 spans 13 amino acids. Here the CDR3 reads CSARGGHGNTIYF. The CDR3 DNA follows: TGCAGTGCTCGCGGGGGGCACGGAAACACCATATATTTT.

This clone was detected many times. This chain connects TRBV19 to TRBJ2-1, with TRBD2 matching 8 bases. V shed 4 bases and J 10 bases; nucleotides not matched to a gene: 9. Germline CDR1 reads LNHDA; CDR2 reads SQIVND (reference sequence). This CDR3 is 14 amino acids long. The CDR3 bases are TGTGCCAGTAGTAAAGCGGGAGTGCCGTACGAGCAGTTCTTC. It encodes CASSKAGVPYEQFF.

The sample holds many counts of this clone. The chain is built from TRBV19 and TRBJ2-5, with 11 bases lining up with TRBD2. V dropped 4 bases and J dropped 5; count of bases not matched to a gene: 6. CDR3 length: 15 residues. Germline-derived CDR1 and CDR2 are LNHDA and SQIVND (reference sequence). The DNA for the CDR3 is TGTGCCAGTAGTAGTCCTAGCGGGGGGCCGGAGACCCAGTACTTC. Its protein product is CASSSPSGGPETQYF.

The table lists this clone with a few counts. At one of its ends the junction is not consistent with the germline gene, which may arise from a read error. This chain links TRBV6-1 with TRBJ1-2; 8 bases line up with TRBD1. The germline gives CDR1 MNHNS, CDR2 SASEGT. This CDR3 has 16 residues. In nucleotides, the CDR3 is TGTGCCAGCATCTTCTCTCCGGGACAGGTGGACTATGGCTACGCCTTC. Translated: CASIFSPGQVDYGYAF.

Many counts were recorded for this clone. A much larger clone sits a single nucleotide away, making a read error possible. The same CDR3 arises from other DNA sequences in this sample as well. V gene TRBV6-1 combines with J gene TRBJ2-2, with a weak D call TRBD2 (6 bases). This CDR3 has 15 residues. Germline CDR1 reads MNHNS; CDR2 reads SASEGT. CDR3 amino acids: CASSDSVGSTGELFF. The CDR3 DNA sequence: TGCGCCAGCAGTGATTCGGTCGGGAGCACCGGGGAGCTGTTTTTT.

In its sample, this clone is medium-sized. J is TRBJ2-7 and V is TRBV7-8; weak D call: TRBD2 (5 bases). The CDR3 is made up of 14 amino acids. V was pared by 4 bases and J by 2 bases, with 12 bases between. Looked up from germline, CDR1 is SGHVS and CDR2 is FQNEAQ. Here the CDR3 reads CASSYPPRAYEQYF. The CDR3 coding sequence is TGTGCCAGCAGCTACCCGCCGAGGGCCTACGAGCAGTACTTC.

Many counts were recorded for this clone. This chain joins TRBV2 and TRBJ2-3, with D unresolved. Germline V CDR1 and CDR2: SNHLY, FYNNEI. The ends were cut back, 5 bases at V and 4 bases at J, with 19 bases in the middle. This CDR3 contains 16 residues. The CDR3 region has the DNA TGTGCCAGCAGTCGCACATGGTCGCAAGGTTCAGATACGCAGTATTTT. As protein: CASSRTWSQGSDTQYF.

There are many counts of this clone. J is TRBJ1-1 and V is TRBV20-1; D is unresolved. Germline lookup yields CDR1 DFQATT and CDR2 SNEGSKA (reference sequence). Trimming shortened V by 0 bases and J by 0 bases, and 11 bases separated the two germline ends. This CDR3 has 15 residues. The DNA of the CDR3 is TGCAGTGCTAGAGATCATAACGGATTGAACACTGAAGCTTTCTTT. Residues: CSARDHNGLNTEAFF.

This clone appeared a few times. The CDR3 DNA follows: TGCGCCAGCAGCTTGGGCCCCAGGGGCATGAACACTGAAGCTTTCTTT. It codes for CASSLGPRGMNTEAFF. The chain couples TRBV5-1 to TRBJ1-1; the D gene is possibly TRBD1 (6 bases). CDR3 length: 16 residues. Germline CDR1 SGHRS, CDR2 YFSETQ. Trimming stripped 0 bases from V and 0 bases from J, with 12 bases between.

The DNA of the CDR3 is TGTGCCAGCAGCTTAGGCCCTTTTAGTATGTACGAGCAGTACTTC. Residues: CASSLGPFSMYEQYF. J is TRBJ2-7 and V is TRBV13, with D unclear. From germline, CDR1 is PRHDT and CDR2 FYEKMQ (reference sequence). This CDR3 has 15 residues. The V and J ends lost 0 bases and 4 bases respectively, with 13 bases between them. The full variable domain, rest sourced from reference TRBV13 and TRBJ2-7, is AAGVIQSPRHLIKEKRETATLKCYPIPRHDTVYWYQQGPGQDPQFLISFYEKMQSDKGSIPDRFSAQQFSDYHSELNMSSLELGDSALYFCASSLGPFSMYEQYFGPGTRLTVT.

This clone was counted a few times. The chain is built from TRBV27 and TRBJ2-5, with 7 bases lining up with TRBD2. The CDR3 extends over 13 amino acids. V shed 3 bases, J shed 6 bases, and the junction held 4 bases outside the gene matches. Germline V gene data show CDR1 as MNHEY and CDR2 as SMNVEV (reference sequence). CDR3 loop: CASSFGREQTQYF. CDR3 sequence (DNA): TGTGCCAGCAGTTTTGGGCGGGAGCAGACCCAGTACTTC.

The CDR3 reads CAIRMAGAAYEQYF. CDR3 bases: TGTGCCATCAGAATGGCGGGAGCGGCCTACGAGCAGTACTTC. The V and J genes are TRBV10-3 and TRBJ2-7; TRBD2 matches 7 bases. The germline gives CDR1 ENHRY, CDR2 SYGVKD. After removal of 6 bases from V and 2 bases from J, the junction contained 7 bases not matched to a gene. This CDR3 has 14 amino acids.